The 27 T cell receptor beta chains below all came from one sample that was sequenced in a study of identical twins (dated by TCRdb to 2016 to 2017). Library creation used 5' RACE. Sequencing used an Illumina HiSeq 2000. The public reads were reprocessed in TCRdb via fastp at Q25 and MiXCR, keeping in-frame beta chains. Rows with one shared CDR3 protein collapse into an entry with the most common genes and DNA. In this sample the table shows 400,000 to 550,000 distinct CDR3 sequences, 20% to 30% of which occur a single time. 2.9% of the sample is in the top ten clones. In addition, the sample was reused for a study of T cells expressing NK-cell markers.

Material: CD4+ T cells sorted from blood. Receptor source: a woman under 30 in good health.

This clonotype was recorded many times. This chain uses TRBV20-1 with TRBJ2-7; D possibly corresponds to TRBD2 (6 bases). The V gene lost 0 bases and the J gene lost 5 bases, with 20 bases spanning the gap. This CDR3 is 16 amino acids long. Germline CDR1 reads DFQATT; CDR2 reads SNEGSKA (reference sequence). Written as DNA, the CDR3 is TGCAGTGCTAGAGATGGTGGTTCGGGGGAACACAACGAGCAGTACTTC. Its translation is CSARDGGSGEHNEQYF.

This clonotype came up a few times. J is TRBJ1-6 and V is TRBV2; weak D call: TRBD1 (6 bases). Per the germline V gene, CDR1 is SNHLY and CDR2 is FYNNEI. The CDR3 length is 14 residues. Deletions cut 4 bases from V and 13 bases from J, with 17 bases between. The CDR3: CASSVSVRDTPLHF. CDR3 nucleotide sequence: TGTGCCAGCAGTGTGTCGGTGAGGGACACCCCCCTCCACTTT.

A few counts support this clonotype. The CDR3: CASSSHPGGSYNEQFF. CDR3 in DNA: TGTGCCAGCAGTTCCCACCCCGGGGGCTCCTACAATGAGCAGTTCTTC. The chain uses TRBV12-3 or TRBV12-4 and TRBJ2-1; D perhaps matches TRBD2 (6 bases). V lost 4 bases and J 0 bases, leaving 13 bases between the germline ends. This CDR3 has 16 amino acids.

The J gene is TRBJ2-2, the V gene TRBV6-5, with 8 bases matching TRBD2. The CDR3 extends over 16 amino acids. J gave up 4 bases and V 2 bases, and 6 bases lay outside the gene matches. Germline CDR1 is MNHEY and CDR2 is SVGAGI. CDR3 nucleotides: TGTGCCAGCAGTTACGGAGCGGGAGAAAGCACCGGGGAGCTGTTTTTT. Translated: CASSYGAGESTGELFF.

This clonotype was seen many times. This sequence joins TRBV10-2 and TRBJ1-5, with 7 nucleotides matching TRBD1. The CDR3 sequence is 17 residues long. Germline-derived CDR1 and CDR2 are WSHSY and SAAADI. The V gene end was trimmed by 6 bases and the J gene end by 7 bases; junction bases not matched to a gene: 18. The CDR3 sequence is CASSSALADRVGQPQHF. CDR3 bases: TGCGCCAGCAGCTCAGCCCTCGCCGACAGGGTTGGGCAGCCCCAGCATTTT.

V is TRBV5-1 and J is TRBJ1-2, with D possibly being TRBD1 (6 bases). The CDR3 runs 13 residues. The V end lost 9 bases, the J end lost 3 bases, and 15 bases lay between the germline ends. From germline, CDR1 is SGHRS and CDR2 YFSETQ. The CDR3 DNA sequence: TGCGCCACTTCAACAGGGAACGACTATGGCTACACCTTC. Translation gives CATSTGNDYGYTF.

This clonotype came up a few times. The chain uses TRBV7-9 and TRBJ2-7, with D maybe TRBD1 (6 bases). Germline V CDR1 and CDR2: SEHNR, FQNEAQ (reference sequence). This CDR3 region has 13 residues. Trimming cost V 5 bases and J 3 bases, with 11 bases left between them. CDR3 sequence (DNA): TGTGCCAGCAGCGCACAGACAGGCTACGAGCAGTACTTC. It is translated as CASSAQTGYEQYF.

V usage is TRBV12-3 or TRBV12-4 and J usage is TRBJ2-2; no firm D call. Deletions cut 8 bases from V and 3 bases from J, with 13 bases between. This CDR3 is 14 amino acids long. The CDR3 coding sequence is TGTGCCAGCGTCTCGGACGGATACACCGGGGAGCTGTTTTTT. Protein: CASVSDGYTGELFF.

This clonotype was detected a few times. The CDR3 spells CASSRRYPGHSSTDTQYF. DNA for the CDR3: TGTGCCAGCAGCCGAAGATACCCGGGCCACTCAAGCACAGATACGCAGTATTTT. The genes are TRBV6-1 and TRBJ2-3; no definite D call. The CDR3 totals 18 residues. In germline, CDR1 is MNHNS, CDR2 SASEGT. Trimming removed 6 bases from V and 0 bases from J, with 22 bases in between.

This sequence joins TRBV10-3 and TRBJ2-7, with TRBD1 as a possible D gene (8 bases). This CDR3 has 14 residues. The germline V gene has CDR1 ENHRY and CDR2 SYGVKD. The V end lost 8 bases, the J end lost 4 bases, and 18 bases lay between the germline ends. CDR3 in DNA: TGTGCCATCTCGGGGAGGGACAGGATTTACGAGCAGTACTTC. Translated: CAISGRDRIYEQYF.

CDR3 DNA: TGCGCCAGCAGCCCACAGGGGACTTTCAATGAGCAGTTCTTC. As protein: CASSPQGTFNEQFF. This chain connects TRBV5-1 to TRBJ2-1; D perhaps matches TRBD1 (7 bases). Per germline, CDR1 SGHRS and CDR2 YFSETQ. The CDR3 runs 14 residues. V was pared by 4 bases and J by 6 bases, with 14 bases between.

This clonotype was observed a handful of times. The chain has TRBV15 and TRBJ2-7; unclear D gene. The CDR3 contains 14 residues. Trimming took 3 bases from V and 0 from J, leaving 9 bases between them. Looked up from germline, CDR1 is LNHNV and CDR2 is YYDKDF (reference sequence). CDR3 nucleotides: TGTGCCACCAGCAGTCCCAGCGTCTCCTACGAGCAGTACTTC. Protein: CATSSPSVSYEQYF.

The chain uses TRBV9 and TRBJ2-2, with D uncertain. The ends were cut back, 0 bases at V and 6 bases at J, with 15 bases in the middle. Germline assignment: CDR1 SGDLS and CDR2 YYNGEE. CDR3 length: 16 residues. CDR3 residues: CASSVVALPNPGELFF. The CDR3 coding sequence is TGTGCCAGCAGCGTAGTTGCACTCCCAAACCCCGGGGAGCTGTTTTTT.

The genes are TRBV6-5 and TRBJ2-1, with TRBD2 matching over 11 bases. V trimming: 6 bases; J trimming: 6 bases; junction bases outside the gene matches: 7. CDR1 is MNHEY, CDR2 SVGAGI, per germline. This CDR3 spans 15 amino acids. The CDR3 loop is CASSYSGGGGNEQFF. CDR3 DNA: TGTGCCAGCAGCTATAGCGGGGGGGGAGGCAATGAGCAGTTCTTC.

This clonotype has more than one count but fewer than ten. As DNA, the CDR3 is TGTGCCAGCAGATTACAGGGGGCAGGGGAGACCCAGTACTTC. Its protein is CASRLQGAGETQYF. The V gene is TRBV27, the J gene TRBJ2-5; 9 nucleotides line up with TRBD1. Germline loops: CDR1 MNHEY, CDR2 SMNVEV (reference sequence). This CDR3 comprises 14 residues. J lost 5 bases, V lost 6 bases, and 7 bases had no gene match.

This clonotype was seen only a few times. The J gene is TRBJ2-2, the V gene TRBV9; D unclear. Germline CDR1 is SGDLS and CDR2 is YYNGEE. CDR3 length equals 13 residues. Deletions cut 8 bases from V and 2 bases from J, with 10 bases between. CDR3 bases: TGTGCCAGTTCTCAGGATAACACCGGGGAGCTGTTTTTT. Its translation: CASSQDNTGELFF. The full variable domain, rest sourced from reference TRBV9 and TRBJ2-2, is DSGVTQTPKHLITATGQRVTLRCSPRSGDLSVYWYQQSLDQGLQFLIQYYNGEERAKGNILERFSAQQFPDLHSELNLSSLELGDSALYFCASSQDNTGELFFGEGSRLTVL.

The chain combines TRBV6-5 with TRBJ2-7; D is possibly TRBD1 (5 bases). The CDR3 sequence is 15 residues long. The ends were cut back, 0 bases at V and 2 bases at J, with 11 bases in the middle. From germline, CDR1 is MNHEY and CDR2 SVGAGI. The CDR3 nucleotides read TGTGCCAGCAGTTACTCGGGTAGGGGCCCCTACGAGCAGTACTTC. This translates into CASSYSGRGPYEQYF.

This sequence joins TRBV7-2 and TRBJ2-1, with a possible D match to TRBD1 (5 bases). Trimming shortened V by 5 bases and J by 12 bases, and 17 bases separated the two germline ends. Germline CDR1 is SGHTA and CDR2 is FQGNSA. The CDR3 consists of 13 residues. In DNA form, the CDR3 reads TGTGCCAGCAGCCGTCAGGGCTTTGGGTGGCAGTTCTTC. This gives the protein CASSRQGFGWQFF.

This rearrangement joins TRBV7-8 to TRBJ2-5; D not certain. CDR3 size: 14 residues. Trimming left V 5 bases short and J 2 bases short, with 12 bases between. CDR1 and CDR2 from the germline V gene are SGHVS and FQNEAQ. This chain's CDR3 is CASSKKRTQETQYF. The CDR3 DNA reads TGTGCCAGCAGCAAAAAGAGAACTCAAGAGACCCAGTACTTC.

The rearrangement uses TRBV20-1 and TRBJ1-6; a weak D match, TRBD1 (5 bases). Germline CDR1 reads DFQATT; CDR2 reads SNEGSKA (reference sequence). This CDR3 comprises 16 residues. Trimming removed 1 base at V and 2 bases at J, with 12 bases between. The CDR3, as DNA: TGCAGTGCTAGAGGCTTCGGGACTCCCTATAATTCACCCCTCCACTTT. Translated, it gives CSARGFGTPYNSPLHF.

The J gene is TRBJ2-3, the V gene TRBV5-1; a weak D match, TRBD1 (5 bases). V lost 4 bases, J lost 2 bases, and 11 bases lay in between. Germline CDR1 is SGHRS and CDR2 is YFSETQ. CDR3 length equals 14 residues. The CDR3 loop is CASSARALTDTQYF. The CDR3, as DNA: TGCGCCAGCAGCGCCAGGGCCCTCACAGATACGCAGTATTTT.

Only a few counts were recorded for this clonotype. The chain has TRBV15 and TRBJ2-1, with D tentatively TRBD1 (6 bases). Germline lookup yields CDR1 LNHNV and CDR2 YYDKDF (reference sequence). V was clipped by 2 bases and J by 1 base, with 6 bases between them. This CDR3 comprises 14 residues. CDR3 nucleotides: TGTGCCACCAGCAGACAGGGGTCCTACAATGAGCAGTTCTTC. This codes for CATSRQGSYNEQFF.

The rearrangement links TRBV5-1 to TRBJ1-4; no firm D call. The germline gives CDR1 SGHRS, CDR2 YFSETQ. CDR3 length: 14 amino acids. V shed 0 bases and J shed 0 bases, with 3 bases lying between them. CDR3 in amino acids: CASSLGSTNEKLFF. The CDR3 DNA is TGCGCCAGCAGCTTGGGCTCAACTAATGAAAAACTGTTTTTT.

V and J are TRBV6-5 and TRBJ2-1; D is perhaps TRBD2 (6 bases). Germline V gene sequence: CDR1 MNHEY, CDR2 SVGAGI. Deletions cut 2 bases from V and 1 base from J, with 9 bases between. CDR3 length: 15 amino acids. The CDR3 here is CASSYQLASYNEQFF. In DNA, the CDR3 is TGTGCCAGCAGTTACCAACTAGCTTCCTACAATGAGCAGTTCTTC.

The chain combines TRBV29-1 with TRBJ2-5; the D gene is possibly TRBD2 (6 bases). Germline-derived CDR1 and CDR2 are SQVTM and ANQGSEA. V gave up 5 bases and J gave up 0 bases, with 10 bases separating them. CDR3 size: 13 residues. CDR3 DNA sequence: TGCAGCGTTTCACGGGGGTACCAAGAGACCCAGTACTTC. Translating gives CSVSRGYQETQYF.

The CDR3 here is CASSPIGAGGTYEQYF. DNA for the CDR3: TGTGCCAGCAGTCCGATCGGGGCGGGGGGAACCTACGAGCAGTACTTC. The chain is built from TRBV28 and TRBJ2-7; TRBD2 aligns across 8 bases. Trimming removed 5 bases from V and 2 bases from J; junction bases left unmatched: 11. The CDR3 length is 16 residues. Germline CDR1 is MDHEN and CDR2 is SYDVKM.

This clonotype was found a few times. The V gene is TRBV27, the J gene TRBJ2-7; no reliable D call. Trimming shortened V by 0 bases and J by 3 bases, and 6 bases separated the two germline ends. The CDR3 runs to 13 residues. Germline V lookup: CDR1 MNHEY, CDR2 SMNVEV (reference sequence). The CDR3 reads CASSLSASYEQYF. The CDR3 nucleotides are TGTGCCAGCAGTTTATCGGCGAGCTACGAGCAGTACTTC.